The 24 T cell receptor beta chains given below trace back to one sample, sequenced in a study of OX40 agonist ivuxolimab in advanced cancers. The method was immunoSEQ multiplex PCR; TCRdb's version includes in-frame clones alone and lacks a portion of them. The data contain 60,000 to 75,000 clones, around 93% of them singletons. The material sequenced was CD4+ or CD8+ T cells sorted from blood, taken in a trial of the OX40 agonist ivuxolimab. The receptors stem from an adult with an advanced solid tumor such as melanoma, head and neck, liver or kidney cancer.

The chain links TRBV5-1 to TRBJ2-7; D gene ambiguous. Germline values: CDR1 SGHRS, CDR2 YFSETQ. Trimming removed 4 bases from V and 2 bases from J, with 22 bases in between. This CDR3 is 17 amino acids long. CDR3 DNA: TGCGCCAGCAGCCCACCAAAGATCGGGCAGGAAGCCTACGAGCAGTACTTC. It codes for CASSPPKIGQEAYEQYF.

The table lists this clone with a count of one. Written as DNA, the CDR3 is TGTGCCAGCAGCTTAGCCCCAACAGGGGCGAGCACTGAAGCTTTCTTT. Amino acid sequence: CASSLAPTGASTEAFF. The chain couples TRBV7-2 to TRBJ1-1; TRBD1 agrees at 7 bases. Germline lookup yields CDR1 SGHTA and CDR2 FQGNSA. V gave up 0 bases and J gave up 4 bases; unmatched junction bases: 8. The CDR3 consists of 16 residues.

This rearrangement joins TRBV5-1 to TRBJ1-1, with 7 bases fitting TRBD1. This CDR3 comprises 13 residues. Germline V gene sequence: CDR1 SGHRS, CDR2 YFSETQ. Unmatched junction bases numbered 6, after V lost 4 bases and J lost 6 bases. Here the CDR3 DNA reads TGCGCCAGCAGCCTTACAGGGGACGCTGAAGCTTTCTTT. This encodes CASSLTGDAEAFF.

About this clone: This same CDR3 is encoded by further DNA sequences in the sample. The chain joins TRBV27 to TRBJ2-1; 9 nucleotides align to TRBD2. Germline assignment: CDR1 MNHEY and CDR2 SMNVEV (reference sequence). The CDR3 has 15 amino acids. V shed 6 bases, J shed 3 bases, and the junction held 6 bases outside the gene matches. CDR3 loop: CASSLSGSLYNEQFF. The DNA for the CDR3 is TGTGCCAGCAGCCTTAGCGGGAGCCTCTACAATGAGCAGTTCTTC.

The chain employs TRBV19 and TRBJ1-2; D unclear. Per germline, CDR1 LNHDA and CDR2 SQIVND (reference sequence). CDR3 length: 14 amino acids. Trimming removed 4 bases from V and 7 bases from J, with 16 bases in between. This chain's CDR3 is CASSSTDELRGYTF. The CDR3 DNA follows: TGTGCCAGTAGTAGTACGGATGAATTACGTGGCTACACCTTC.

The rearrangement uses TRBV7-9 and TRBJ2-7; D is unresolved. The length of the CDR3 is 12 residues. V was shortened by 3 bases and J by 4 bases, with 7 bases between the two germline ends. Germline CDR1 SEHNR, CDR2 FQNEAQ (reference sequence). Written as DNA, the CDR3 is TGTGCCAGCAGCTTTATGGAGTACGAGCAGTACTTC. Translating it yields CASSFMEYEQYF.

The chain recombines TRBV5-3 with TRBJ2-7, with 8 bases identical to TRBD1. TRBV5-3 is filed as an ORF, its function uncertain. V was pared by 8 bases and J by 3 bases, with 13 bases of the junction left unmatched. This CDR3 is built from 15 residues. CDR3 amino acids: CASKPQGALIYEQYF. For the CDR3, the DNA is TGTGCCAGTAAACCCCAGGGGGCGCTTATCTACGAGCAGTACTTC.

The genes are TRBV5-5 and TRBJ2-7; D ambiguous. There are 11 residues in the CDR3. Trimming pared 2 bases from V and 5 bases from J, leaving 5 bases between. Germline values: CDR1 SGHKS, CDR2 YYEKEE (reference sequence). The CDR3 region is CASSFTDEQYF. The CDR3 DNA reads as TGTGCCAGCAGCTTTACTGACGAGCAGTACTTC.

The rearrangement joins TRBV4-1 to TRBJ2-7, with 10 bases aligning to TRBD1. V lost 4 bases to trimming and J lost 1 base; unmatched junction nucleotides: 4. This CDR3 is built from 15 residues. Germline loops: CDR1 MGHRA, CDR2 YSYEKL. DNA of the CDR3: TGCGCCAGCAGCCTGCGGACAGGGGGATCCTACGAGCAGTACTTC. Translating gives CASSLRTGGSYEQYF.

This rearrangement joins TRBV19 to TRBJ2-3; 13 bases are shared with TRBD2. The ends lost 5 bases at V and 2 bases at J; junction bases unmatched: 4. Per the germline V gene, CDR1 is LNHDA and CDR2 is SQIVND (reference sequence). This CDR3 is 16 amino acids long. In DNA form, the CDR3 reads TGTGCCAGTAGTGTCGGGACTAGCGGGAACACAGATACGCAGTATTTT. It specifies CASSVGTSGNTDTQYF.

V usage is TRBV2 and J usage is TRBJ2-1; TRBD1 agrees at 7 bases. The CDR3 spans 14 residues. J gave up 3 bases and V 4 bases, and 3 bases lay outside the gene matches. The germline V gene encodes CDR1 SNHLY and CDR2 FYNNEI. CDR3 protein: CASSGRDSYNEQFF. CDR3 in DNA: TGTGCCAGCAGTGGACGGGACAGCTACAATGAGCAGTTCTTC.

V and J are TRBV10-1 and TRBJ2-2, with D possibly called TRBD1 or TRBD2 (5 bases each). The germline CDR1 and CDR2 sequences are WNHNN and SYGVQD (reference sequence). V was clipped by 7 bases and J by 5 bases, with 20 bases between them. This CDR3 contains 16 residues. CDR3 bases: TGCGCCAGCAAGGGGAGAGCTGCTTGGCCTACCGGGGAGCTGTTTTTT. This sequence encodes CASKGRAAWPTGELFF.

This clone has a single count. This could be a read error, since a much larger clone is one nucleotide away. V gene TRBV5-4 combines with J gene TRBJ2-2; D unresolved. The CDR3 spans 12 residues. Germline loops: CDR1 SGHNT, CDR2 YYREEE (reference sequence). V was pared by 1 base and J by 2 bases, with 0 bases between. The CDR3: CASSLNTGELFF. CDR3 in DNA: TGTGCCAGCAGCTTGAACACCGGGGAGCTGTTTTTT.

The sample holds one count of this clone. The chain joins TRBV28 to TRBJ1-5; the match to TRBD1 covers 10 bases. The germline V gene has CDR1 MDHEN and CDR2 SYDVKM. The J segment lost 5 bases and the V segment lost 4 bases, leaving 8 bases of the junction unmatched. The CDR3 covers 16 residues. The DNA of the CDR3 is TGTGCCAGCAGTTCGGAGACAGGGGGCTTCCATCAGCCCCAGCATTTT. As protein: CASSSETGGFHQPQHF.

The table lists this clone with a count of one. The rearrangement uses TRBV11-2 and TRBJ2-7; D may be TRBD2 (5 bases). V lost 2 bases to trimming and J lost 2 bases, with 10 bases between them. CDR1 is SGHAT and CDR2 is FQNNGV in the germline V gene. The CDR3 loop spans 14 amino acids. DNA for the CDR3: TGTGCCAGCAGCTTATGGAGCGGACCCTACGAGCAGTACTTC. Protein product: CASSLWSGPYEQYF. Based on the CDR3 plus reference TRBV11-2 and TRBJ2-7, the full variable domain is EAGVAQSPRYKIIEKRQSVAFWCNPISGHATLYWYQQILGQGPKLLIQFQNNGVVDDSQLPKDRFSAERLKGVDSTLKIQPAKLEDSAVYLCASSLWSGPYEQYFGPGTRLTVT.

The chain uses TRBV7-2 and TRBJ2-3; 7 bases match TRBD2. Germline CDR1 SGHTA, CDR2 FQGNSA. There are 17 residues in the CDR3. The V gene end was trimmed by 1 base and the J gene end by 5 bases; junction bases not matched to a gene: 12. CDR3: CASSLELAREVGDTQYF. The CDR3 DNA sequence: TGTGCCAGCAGCTTAGAGTTGGCTCGGGAGGTTGGAGATACGCAGTATTTT.

The chain links TRBV7-9 to TRBJ2-7; no reliable D call. The V gene's germline CDR1 is SEHNR and CDR2 FQNEAQ (reference sequence). CDR3 length: 14 amino acids. With 3 bases removed from V and 6 bases from J, the gap between germline ends came to 15 bases. DNA for the CDR3: TGTGCCAGCAGCTTCCCTATTTCCTCGGGCGAGCAGTACTTC. Its protein product is CASSFPISSGEQYF.

For the CDR3, the DNA is TGTGCCAGCAGTTTTACAGGGGTTGGGGGCAATGAGCAGTTCTTC. As protein: CASSFTGVGGNEQFF. V usage is TRBV28 and J usage is TRBJ2-1, with 7 bases fitting TRBD1. V was clipped by 3 bases and J by 6 bases; unmatched bases: 8. The CDR3 extends over 15 amino acids. Germline lookup yields CDR1 MDHEN and CDR2 SYDVKM.

The chain has TRBV9 and TRBJ1-5; TRBD1 is a possible D gene (5 bases). V dropped 4 bases and J dropped 5 bases, with 16 bases sitting between them. In germline, CDR1 is SGDLS, CDR2 YYNGEE. The length of the CDR3 is 15 residues. DNA for the CDR3: TGTGCCAGCAGCCCTGGTACGGGGGAATATCAGCCCCAGCATTTT. It specifies CASSPGTGEYQPQHF.

The rearrangement links TRBV30 to TRBJ2-7, with D possibly being TRBD1 (5 bases). This CDR3 is built from 13 residues. The germline gives CDR1 GTSNPN, CDR2 SVGIG (reference sequence). V lost 2 bases, J lost 3 bases, and 11 bases lay in between. The CDR3 nucleotides read TGTGCCTGGAGTCCCAGGGTAGTCTACGAGCAGTACTTC. Translating gives CAWSPRVVYEQYF.

The genes are TRBV30 and TRBJ1-2; tentatively, D is TRBD1 (5 bases). V lost 0 bases and J 7 bases, leaving 12 bases between the germline ends. Germline loops: CDR1 GTSNPN, CDR2 SVGIG (reference sequence). The CDR3 contains 13 residues. The CDR3 DNA follows: TGTGCCTGGAGTGTAGACAGCTACGGTGGCTACACCTTC. As protein: CAWSVDSYGGYTF.

V usage is TRBV30 and J usage is TRBJ2-7; a possible D gene is TRBD2 (5 bases). The germline V gene encodes CDR1 GTSNPN and CDR2 SVGIG (reference sequence). The CDR3 is made up of 12 amino acids. Trimming removed 3 bases at V and 4 bases at J, with 10 bases between. CDR3 coding DNA: TGTGCCTGGAGCGCTACGGGGTACGAGCAGTACTTC. It is translated as CAWSATGYEQYF. Drawing the rest from reference TRBV30 and TRBJ2-7, the complete variable domain is SQTIHQWPATLVQPVGSPLSLECTVEGTSNPNLYWYRQAAGRGLQLLFYSVGIGQISSEVPQNLSASRPQDRQFILSSKKLLLSDSGFYLCAWSATGYEQYFGPGTRLTVT.

The chain couples TRBV10-3 to TRBJ2-7, with unresolved D. The V end was cut by 10 bases, the J end by 3 bases, with 16 bases between. CDR1 and CDR2 (germline): ENHRY, SYGVKD. The CDR3 is 13 residues long. Here the CDR3 DNA reads TGTGCCACTCAAGGGCCCCACAACTACGAGCAGTACTTC. Translated, it gives CATQGPHNYEQYF.

The V and J genes are TRBV19 and TRBJ2-1; the match to TRBD1 covers 8 bases. CDR3 length: 15 residues. With V trimmed by 0 bases and J by 8 bases, 6 bases remained unmatched. CDR1 and CDR2 from the germline V gene are LNHDA and SQIVND (reference sequence). For the CDR3, the DNA is TGTGCCAGTAGTATAGAGGACAGGGTCGGGGATGAGCAGTTCTTC. Its translation: CASSIEDRVGDEQFF.